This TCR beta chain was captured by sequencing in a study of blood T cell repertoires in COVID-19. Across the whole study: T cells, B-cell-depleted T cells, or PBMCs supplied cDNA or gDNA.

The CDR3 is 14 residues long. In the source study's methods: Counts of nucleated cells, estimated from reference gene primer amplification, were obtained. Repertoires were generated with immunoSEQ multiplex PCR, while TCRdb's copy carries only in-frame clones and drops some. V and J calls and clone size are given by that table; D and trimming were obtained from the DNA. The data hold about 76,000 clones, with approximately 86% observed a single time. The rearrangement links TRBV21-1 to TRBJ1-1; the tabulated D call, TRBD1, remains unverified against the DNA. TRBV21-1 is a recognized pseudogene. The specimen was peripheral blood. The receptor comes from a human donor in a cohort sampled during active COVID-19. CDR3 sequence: CASSKEGTGGEAFF. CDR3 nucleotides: TGTGCCAGCAGCAAAGAGGGGACAGGGGGAGAAGCTTTCTTT.